One sample yielded the 26 T cell receptor beta chains listed below, sequenced in a study of chemoradiotherapy in HPV16-positive cancers. Produced via immunoSEQ multiplex PCR; TCRdb's table is partial and in-frame only. The repertoire has fewer than 30,000 clones, roughly 95% of them found once; the top ten carry 2.5% to 3.5%. Collection took place from a patient who underwent chemoradiotherapy. The source is a human donor with HPV-associated anogenital cancer.

The chain recombines TRBV10-3 with TRBJ2-1; D may be TRBD2 (6 bases). V lost 3 bases to trimming and J lost 7 bases, with 16 bases between them. The germline gives CDR1 ENHRY, CDR2 SYGVKD. The CDR3 extends over 15 amino acids. The CDR3 reads CAISDPTSPANEQFF. For the CDR3, the DNA is TGTGCCATCAGTGATCCCACTAGCCCGGCGAATGAGCAGTTCTTC.

The chain combines TRBV19 with TRBJ2-7; D uncertain. Trimming took 6 bases from V and 0 from J, leaving 9 bases between them. Germline V CDR1 and CDR2: LNHDA, SQIVND (reference sequence). CDR3 length: 13 amino acids. Here the CDR3 reads CASRATASYEQYF. For the CDR3, the DNA is TGTGCCAGTAGGGCCACAGCCTCCTACGAGCAGTACTTC.

This chain connects TRBV5-1 to TRBJ1-3; D is unclear. The V end was cut by 0 bases, the J end by 0 bases, with 4 bases between. CDR3 length equals 14 residues. Per the germline V gene, CDR1 is SGHRS and CDR2 is YFSETQ. This chain's CDR3 is CASSLDSSGNTIYF. DNA for the CDR3: TGCGCCAGCAGCTTGGACTCCTCTGGAAACACCATATATTTT.

The V call is TRBV29-1, the J call TRBJ2-7; no clear D. Between the trimmed V and J ends, which lost 0 bases and 5 bases, there was a span of 11 bases. The CDR3 contains 13 residues. Germline-derived CDR1 and CDR2 are SQVTM and ANQGSEA. CDR3 residues: CSVEDPGPHEQYF. In DNA form, the CDR3 reads TGCAGCGTTGAAGACCCCGGGCCCCACGAGCAGTACTTC.

The V and J genes are TRBV5-1 and TRBJ1-4, with D possibly being TRBD1 (5 bases). Per germline, CDR1 SGHRS and CDR2 YFSETQ. V lost 4 bases and J lost 5, with 9 bases in between. There are 13 residues in the CDR3. CDR3 coding DNA: TGCGCCAGCAGCCCGGGGGAAAATGAAAAACTGTTTTTT. Translation: CASSPGENEKLFF.

The V call is TRBV5-1, the J call TRBJ1-3; 9 bases map to TRBD1. The CDR3 totals 17 residues. Germline CDR1 reads SGHRS; CDR2 reads YFSETQ. V was clipped by 4 bases and J by 0 bases; unmatched bases: 8. CDR3: CASSAGTGPSSGNTIYF. CDR3 nucleotides: TGCGCCAGCAGCGCGGGGACAGGGCCGAGCTCTGGAAACACCATATATTTT.

This rearrangement joins TRBV27 to TRBJ2-5; TRBD2 matches at 8 bases. V lost 4 bases to trimming and J lost 5 bases; unmatched junction nucleotides: 9. Germline lookup yields CDR1 MNHEY and CDR2 SMNVEV (reference sequence). The CDR3 runs to 15 residues. The CDR3 region is CASSSILAGLETQYF. CDR3 nucleotides: TGTGCCAGCAGTTCGATATTAGCGGGATTGGAGACCCAGTACTTC.

V and J are TRBV7-2 and TRBJ1-2; 12 nucleotides align to TRBD1. Germline assignment: CDR1 SGHTA and CDR2 FQGNSA. Trimming at V came to 7 bases and at J to 4 bases, leaving 7 bases not matched to a gene. CDR3 length: 15 residues. The CDR3 reads CASKPGTGGFYGYTF. The CDR3 bases are TGTGCCAGCAAACCCGGGACAGGGGGCTTCTATGGCTACACCTTC.

This clone was seen just once. The chain combines TRBV6-1 with TRBJ2-1; 10 bases line up with TRBD2. Trimming took 5 bases from V and 5 from J; bases not matched to a gene: 6. Looked up from germline, CDR1 is MNHNS and CDR2 is SASEGT. CDR3 size: 15 residues. This CDR3 reads CASSPGTSVHNEQFF. CDR3 bases: TGTGCCAGCAGTCCCGGGACTAGCGTTCACAATGAGCAGTTCTTC.

The chain employs TRBV7-9 and TRBJ1-2; 10 bases agree with TRBD1. This CDR3 comprises 14 residues. J lost 8 bases, V lost 3 bases, and 6 bases had no gene match. Germline CDR1 reads SEHNR; CDR2 reads FQNEAQ (reference sequence). The CDR3 spells CASSLADRGRGYTF. CDR3 coding DNA: TGTGCCAGCAGCTTGGCAGACAGGGGGCGCGGCTACACCTTC.

The chain carries TRBV28 and TRBJ1-1; 8 bases agree with TRBD1. Germline V gene lookup returns CDR1 MDHEN and CDR2 SYDVKM. Germline trimming cut 4 bases from V and 3 bases from J; bases unmatched to any gene: 10. The CDR3 contains 16 residues. As DNA, the CDR3 is TGTGCCAGCAGTTCCGCGGGGACAGGAGACCACACTGAAGCTTTCTTT. The encoded protein is CASSSAGTGDHTEAFF.

V usage is TRBV7-7 and J usage is TRBJ2-2, with D perhaps TRBD2 (8 bases). V shed 5 bases and J shed 6 bases, with 28 bases lying between them. Per the germline V gene, CDR1 is SSHAT and CDR2 is FNYEAQ (reference sequence). The CDR3 extends over 19 amino acids. In DNA form, the CDR3 reads TGTGCCAGCAGCCCGAACGGAGGGGGCAGCGGGAGTACCGCCGGGGAGCTGTTTTTT. Residues: CASSPNGGGSGSTAGELFF.

This chain links TRBV9 with TRBJ1-6, with TRBD1 matching 11 bases. CDR3 size: 14 residues. With V trimmed by 3 bases and J by 14 bases, 7 bases remained unmatched. Germline loops: CDR1 SGDLS, CDR2 YYNGEE. CDR3 in DNA: TGTGCCAGCAGCGGGACCGGGACAGGGGGAACCCTCCACTTT. Protein: CASSGTGTGGTLHF.

This chain joins TRBV6-5 and TRBJ1-2; 10 bases are a match to TRBD1. V lost 6 bases and J lost 4; bases outside the gene matches: 2. CDR3 length: 13 amino acids. Germline V gives CDR1 MNHEY, CDR2 SVGAGI. The CDR3 loop is CASRRTGGYGYTF. The CDR3, as DNA: TGTGCCAGCAGAAGGACAGGGGGCTATGGCTACACCTTC.

The genes are TRBV7-7 and TRBJ2-1; D remains ambiguous. Trimming stripped 1 base from V and 8 bases from J, with 9 bases between. Looked up from germline, CDR1 is SSHAT and CDR2 is FNYEAQ (reference sequence). The CDR3 is made up of 13 amino acids. The CDR3 region has the DNA TGTGCCAGCAGCTTAGTAGGTTCCCATGAGCAGTTCTTC. Its translation is CASSLVGSHEQFF.

This clone showed up just once. The rearrangement joins TRBV18 to TRBJ2-3; D gene uncertain. This CDR3 contains 13 residues. V shed 6 bases and J shed 1 base, with 8 bases lying between them. Germline values: CDR1 KGHSH, CDR2 LQKENI. CDR3 in DNA: TGTGCCAGCTCCCGTCCAGGCACAGATACGCAGTATTTT. Protein sequence: CASSRPGTDTQYF.

This clone was recorded once. The V gene is TRBV28, the J gene TRBJ1-2; 12 bases agree with TRBD1. CDR3 size: 16 residues. The trim removed 5 bases at V and 7 bases at J, leaving 11 bases unmatched. From germline, CDR1 is MDHEN and CDR2 SYDVKM. The CDR3 nucleotides are TGTGCCAGCAGTACTAATTCGGGACAGGGGGCGCGTGGCTACACCTTC. Translated: CASSTNSGQGARGYTF.

CDR3 DNA: TGTGCCAGCAGCGCCCGGGGAGGGGGCATTGGAAACACCATATATTTT. Protein product: CASSARGGGIGNTIYF. The chain couples TRBV7-9 to TRBJ1-3; 7 bases line up with TRBD1. The CDR3 is 16 amino acids. Germline CDR1 SEHNR, CDR2 FQNEAQ (reference sequence). The ends lost 5 bases at V and 3 bases at J; junction bases unmatched: 10.

V gene TRBV6-1 combines with J gene TRBJ2-3; the match to TRBD2 covers 7 bases. The CDR3 extends over 14 amino acids. Trimming removed 0 bases from V and 4 bases from J; junction bases left unmatched: 1. Germline V gene lookup returns CDR1 MNHNS and CDR2 SASEGT. The CDR3 loop reads CASSEALAADTQYF. In nucleotides, the CDR3 is TGTGCCAGCAGTGAAGCCCTAGCGGCAGATACGCAGTATTTT.

The V gene is TRBV7-2, the J gene TRBJ2-5, with D perhaps TRBD1 (6 bases). CDR1 is SGHTA, CDR2 FQGNSA, per germline. There are 14 residues in the CDR3. V was clipped by 2 bases and J by 4 bases, with 11 bases between them. CDR3 protein: CASSLYGRGETQYF. The CDR3 region has the DNA TGTGCCAGCAGCTTATATGGCAGGGGAGAGACCCAGTACTTC.

The V call is TRBV4-3, the J call TRBJ2-1; the D is unclear. Per germline, CDR1 LGHNA and CDR2 YSLEER. CDR3 length equals 17 residues. The V end lost 1 base, the J end lost 1 base, and 14 bases lay between the germline ends. The CDR3 DNA reads as TGCGCCAGCAGCCAAGCAATAAATGGTAGGTCCTACAATGAGCAGTTCTTC. This encodes CASSQAINGRSYNEQFF.

The gene calls are TRBV27 and TRBJ2-2, with 10 nucleotides matching TRBD1. V was clipped by 6 bases and J by 4 bases; unmatched bases: 8. Per germline, CDR1 MNHEY and CDR2 SMNVEV (reference sequence). The CDR3 length is 16 residues. The CDR3 spells CASSPLDRGATGELFF. Written as DNA, the CDR3 is TGTGCCAGCAGCCCACTGGACAGGGGGGCCACCGGGGAGCTGTTTTTT.

This chain connects TRBV13 to TRBJ2-7; TRBD1 aligns across 7 bases. With V trimmed by 2 bases and J by 4 bases, 5 bases remained unmatched. The germline gives CDR1 PRHDT, CDR2 FYEKMQ (reference sequence). This CDR3 is built from 14 residues. CDR3 in DNA: TGTGCCAGCAGCTTAAGGGACAGCTCGTACGAGCAGTACTTC. Translating it yields CASSLRDSSYEQYF.

V and J are TRBV10-1 and TRBJ1-2, with 7 bases that match TRBD1. The CDR3 loop spans 15 amino acids. The V segment lost 4 bases and the J segment 3 bases; nucleotides outside the gene matches: 8. In germline, CDR1 is WNHNN, CDR2 SYGVQD (reference sequence). This chain's CDR3 is CASSARQGLDYGYTF. The DNA of the CDR3 is TGCGCCAGCAGTGCCCGACAGGGTTTGGACTATGGCTACACCTTC.

The V gene is TRBV19, the J gene TRBJ1-2; tentatively, D is TRBD1 (5 bases). V lost 2 bases and J lost 0, with 10 bases in between. This CDR3 has 15 amino acids. Germline CDR1 reads LNHDA; CDR2 reads SQIVND (reference sequence). CDR3 coding DNA: TGTGCCAGTAGTATAAATACAGGAACTAACTATGGCTACACCTTC. It codes for CASSINTGTNYGYTF.

The V call is TRBV7-3, the J call TRBJ2-1; D not resolved. This CDR3 is built from 12 residues. Trimming pared 6 bases from V and 1 base from J, leaving 4 bases between. Germline V CDR1 and CDR2: SGHTA, FQGTGA. CDR3 in amino acids: CASSVSYNEQFF. DNA of the CDR3: TGTGCCAGCAGTGTGTCCTACAATGAGCAGTTCTTC.